The 8 T cell receptor beta chains reported below all come from one sample, sequenced in a study of T cells in Graves' hyperthyroidism and ophthalmopathy. Authors of the study amplified TCR beta CDR3 regions from RNA transcripts. In the first-round RT-PCR of the TCR CDR3, the HTBI primer set was used. TCRdb recomputed calls from the multiplex PCR reads with MiXCR, one row per CDR3 protein. The profile shows about half a million distinct CDR3 sequences, roughly 24% of them singletons. The sequencing input was blood. The receptor source for this set is a woman in her 30s with Graves' ophthalmopathy.

This chain links TRBV12-3 or TRBV12-4 with TRBJ2-5, with 8 bases matching TRBD1. This CDR3 region has 15 residues. V lost 5 bases and J lost 1; bases outside the gene matches: 6. In DNA, the CDR3 is TGTGCCAGCAGTATAACCGGACAGGGCCAAGAGACCCAGTACTTC. It is translated as CASSITGQGQETQYF.

Ten or more counts support this clonotype. A much larger clone differs by one base, so this may be a read error. V and J are TRBV12-3 or TRBV12-4 and TRBJ1-1; D is unresolved. The CDR3 is made up of 14 amino acids. The chain's CDR3 is CASSYRGMNTEVFF. As DNA, the CDR3 is TGTGCCAGCAGTTACCGAGGAATGAACACTGAAGTTTTCTTT.

In this sample, this clonotype turned up many times. V is TRBV7-9 and J is TRBJ2-5; D not resolved. CDR1 and CDR2 (germline): SEHNR, FQNEAQ (reference sequence). Trimming cost V 4 bases and J 1 base, with 10 bases left between them. This CDR3 is 14 amino acids long. The CDR3 sequence: CASSSAVVQETQYF. The CDR3 coding sequence is TGTGCCAGCAGCTCCGCGGTAGTCCAAGAGACCCAGTACTTC.

This clonotype has just a few counts. The chain's CDR3 is CASSQERGVGTNQPQHF. As DNA, the CDR3 is TGCGCCAGCAGCCAAGAGAGGGGGGTGGGTACTAATCAGCCCCAGCATTTT. The V gene is TRBV4-3, the J gene TRBJ1-5; possibly TRBD1 for D (6 bases). V was trimmed by 0 bases and J by 4 bases, leaving 16 bases between them. The CDR3 has 17 amino acids. Germline CDR1 reads LGHNA; CDR2 reads YSLEER.

This clonotype was seen at least ten times. The rearrangement joins TRBV27 to TRBJ2-7, with 11 bases fitting TRBD1. The J segment lost 3 bases and the V segment lost 4 bases, leaving 5 bases of the junction unmatched. This CDR3 region has 15 residues. Per germline, CDR1 MNHEY and CDR2 SMNVEV (reference sequence). The CDR3 loop is CASSSGQGAVYEQYF. The CDR3 DNA reads as TGTGCCAGCAGTTCCGGACAGGGGGCCGTCTACGAGCAGTACTTC.

In this sample, this clonotype turned up many times. This chain links TRBV29-1 with TRBJ1-2; D is undetermined. Between the trimmed V and J ends, which lost 3 bases and 10 bases, there was a span of 15 bases. Germline assignment: CDR1 SQVTM and CDR2 ANQGSEA. This CDR3 has 12 residues. The CDR3 DNA reads TGCAGCGTTGATATTGGCGGTAGTGTCTACACCTTC. It specifies CSVDIGGSVYTF.

The chain uses TRBV15 and TRBJ1-2, with D unresolved. The CDR3 runs 15 residues. Germline CDR1 and CDR2: LNHNV and YYDKDF (reference sequence). V was trimmed by 5 bases and J by 7 bases, leaving 20 bases between them. The CDR3 bases are TGTGCCACCAGCGCGCCGACTTCAACCTCCTCTGGCTACACCTTC. This translates into CATSAPTSTSSGYTF.

V gene TRBV19 combines with J gene TRBJ2-2; TRBD1 might be the D (5 bases). Trimming stripped 11 bases from V and 0 bases from J, with 10 bases between. The CDR3 runs to 13 residues. Per the germline V gene, CDR1 is LNHDA and CDR2 is SQIVND (reference sequence). For the CDR3, the DNA is TGTGCCTCCGACAGAGCGAACACCGGGGAGCTGTTTTTT. Translation gives CASDRANTGELFF. Supplemented by reference TRBV19 and TRBJ2-2, the full variable domain reads DGGITQSPKYLFRKEGQNVTLSCEQNLNHDAMYWYRQDPGQGLRLIYYSQIVNDFQKGDIAEGYSVSREKKESFPLTVTSAQKNPTAFYLCASDRANTGELFFGEGSRLTVL.